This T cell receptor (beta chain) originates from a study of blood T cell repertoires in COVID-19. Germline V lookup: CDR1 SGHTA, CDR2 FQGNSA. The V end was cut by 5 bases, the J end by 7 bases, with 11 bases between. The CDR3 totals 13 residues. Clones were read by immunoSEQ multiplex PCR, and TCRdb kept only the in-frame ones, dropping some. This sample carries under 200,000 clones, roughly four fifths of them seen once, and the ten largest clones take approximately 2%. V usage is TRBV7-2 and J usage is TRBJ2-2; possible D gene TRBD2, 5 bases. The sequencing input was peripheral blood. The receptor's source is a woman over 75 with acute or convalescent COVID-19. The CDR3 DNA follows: TGTGCCAGCAGCCCCACTCGGGGCGGGGAGCTGTTTTTT. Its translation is CASSPTRGGELFF.